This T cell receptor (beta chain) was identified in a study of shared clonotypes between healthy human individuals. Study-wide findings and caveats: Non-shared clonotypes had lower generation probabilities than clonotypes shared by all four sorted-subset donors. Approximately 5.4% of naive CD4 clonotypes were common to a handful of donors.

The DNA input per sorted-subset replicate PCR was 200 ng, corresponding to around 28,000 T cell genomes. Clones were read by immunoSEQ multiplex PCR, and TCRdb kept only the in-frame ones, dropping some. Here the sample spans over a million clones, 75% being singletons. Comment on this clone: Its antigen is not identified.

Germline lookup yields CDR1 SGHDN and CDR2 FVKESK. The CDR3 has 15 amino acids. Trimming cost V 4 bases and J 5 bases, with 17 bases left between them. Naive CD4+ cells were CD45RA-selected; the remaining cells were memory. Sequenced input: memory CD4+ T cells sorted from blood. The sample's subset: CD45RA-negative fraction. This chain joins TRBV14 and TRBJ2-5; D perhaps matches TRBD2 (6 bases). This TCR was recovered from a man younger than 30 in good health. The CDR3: CASSPGGSGWETQYF. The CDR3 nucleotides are TGTGCCAGCAGCCCCGGAGGGTCAGGGTGGGAGACCCAGTACTTC.